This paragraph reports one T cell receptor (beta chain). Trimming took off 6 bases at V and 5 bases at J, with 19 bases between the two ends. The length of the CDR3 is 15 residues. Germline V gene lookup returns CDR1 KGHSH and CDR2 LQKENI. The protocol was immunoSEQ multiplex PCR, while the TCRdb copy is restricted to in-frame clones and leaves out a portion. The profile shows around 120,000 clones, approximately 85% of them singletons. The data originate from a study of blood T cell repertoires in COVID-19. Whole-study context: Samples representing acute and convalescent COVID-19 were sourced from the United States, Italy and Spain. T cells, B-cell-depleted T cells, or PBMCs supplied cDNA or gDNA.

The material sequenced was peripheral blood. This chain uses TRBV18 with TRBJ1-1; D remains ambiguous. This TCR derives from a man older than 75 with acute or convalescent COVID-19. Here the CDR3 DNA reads TGTGCCAGCTCCCCCTGGGAGGGCGTCCAGACTGAAGCTTTCTTT. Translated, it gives CASSPWEGVQTEAFF. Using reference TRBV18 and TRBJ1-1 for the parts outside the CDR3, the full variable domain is NAGVMQNPRHLVRRRGQEARLRCSPMKGHSHVYWYRQLPEEGLKFMVYLQKENIIDESGMPKERFSAEFPKEGPSILRIQQVVRGDSAAYFCASSPWEGVQTEAFFGQGTRLTVV.